This record looks at one T cell receptor (beta chain) sequence and its context. Its specificity is unknown. The authors incorporated unique molecular identifiers into the TCR beta cDNA libraries. T cells numbering about 0.95 to 10 million yielded 500,000 or so cDNA molecules. Each CDR3 protein gets one entry after TCRdb re-called the PCR reads with MiXCR. The sample includes roughly 730,000 distinct CDR3 sequences, approximately 30% seen only once; the top ten take more than 0.45%. The sample originates from a study of post-analysis software for immune sequencing data. Study-level background: Clinical courses comprised relapsing-remitting, secondary progressive and progressive-relapsing multiple sclerosis.

J was trimmed by 3 bases and V by 6 bases; bases with no gene match: 12. This CDR3 region has 16 residues. Germline CDR1 and CDR2: MDHEN and SYDVKM. Study observations and caveats: When the samples were clustered directly with F measure, those that had been prepared in the same batch showed strong co-clustering. The five TRBV segments detected at higher frequency in patients than in controls included TRBV5-6, TRBV5-1 and TRBV20-1. Compared against controls, patients with multiple sclerosis displayed significantly lower normalized Chao1 diversity.

The gene calls are TRBV28 and TRBJ2-7; 9 nucleotides line up with TRBD2. The clonotype originates from a girl aged 5 to 17 with multiple sclerosis. The specimen sequenced was blood. CDR3 bases: TGTGCCAGCAGCCCCAGCTGGGCGGGAGGGGGCTACGAGCAGTACTTC. It specifies CASSPSWAGGGYEQYF.